A single sample gave rise to the 26 T cell receptor beta chains below, sequenced in a study of PD-1 blockade in classical Hodgkin lymphoma. Time point meaning: cycle 4 day 1 (C4D1), after five to seven weeks of nivolumab. Each patient relapsed following autologous stem cell transplantation, and prior brentuximab vedotin exposure differed. Through magnetic negative selection, CD8+ T cells were separated from PBMCs that had been thawed. The table came from immunoSEQ multiplex PCR; TCRdb's copy has only in-frame clones and leaves some out. The table includes 4,200 or so clones, 55% to 85% detected once. The sequencing used CD8+ T cells from blood, collected before the fourth cycle of nivolumab. Receptors were obtained from a human donor with classical Hodgkin lymphoma.

The gene calls are TRBV9 and TRBJ1-4; D gene uncertain. CDR1 and CDR2 (germline): SGDLS, YYNGEE. V lost 1 base and J 8 bases, leaving 18 bases between the germline ends. The CDR3 sequence is 16 residues long. CDR3 in DNA: TGTGCCAGCAGCGTAAGTGCGGAGTCTGTCCCCGAAAAACTGTTTTTT. This translates into CASSVSAESVPEKLFF.

There are a few counts of this clone. The chain's CDR3 is CASSQTSGAGELFF. CDR3 nucleotide sequence: TGTGCCAGCAGCCAAACCTCGGGGGCCGGGGAGCTGTTTTTT. The chain has TRBV4-2 and TRBJ2-2, with a possible D match to TRBD2 (6 bases). This CDR3 has 14 amino acids. The V and J ends lost 2 bases and 6 bases respectively, with 10 bases between them. The germline CDR1 and CDR2 sequences are LGHNA and YNFKEQ.

The V call is TRBV12-5, the J call TRBJ2-7; D gene ambiguous. Trimming cost V 3 bases and J 3 bases, with 9 bases left between them. This CDR3 spans 13 amino acids. Germline V CDR1 and CDR2: LGHNT, FRNRAP. CDR3 DNA sequence: TGTGCTAGTGGTTTTGTCAGACACTACGAGCAGTACTTC. Translation: CASGFVRHYEQYF.

The sample holds a few counts of this clone. The chain recombines TRBV2 with TRBJ1-6; 8 bases map to TRBD1. Trimming took 1 base from V and 13 from J; bases not matched to a gene: 18. Germline values: CDR1 SNHLY, CDR2 FYNNEI. The CDR3 runs to 18 residues. CDR3 in amino acids: CASSEEYRPNRGRWPLHF. As DNA, the CDR3 is TGTGCCAGCAGTGAAGAATATCGGCCGAACAGGGGGAGATGGCCCCTCCACTTT. The entire variable domain, with the rest obtained from reference TRBV2 and TRBJ1-6, is as follows: EPEVTQTPSHQVTQMGQEVILRCVPISNHLYFYWYRQILGQKVEFLVSFYNNEISEKSEIFDDQFSVERPDGSNFTLKIRSTKLEDSAMYFCASSEEYRPNRGRWPLHFGNGTRLTVT.

The V call is TRBV7-2, the J call TRBJ2-7; TRBD2 agrees at 11 bases. V was pared by 5 bases and J by 1 base, with 7 bases of the junction left unmatched. Germline V lookup: CDR1 SGHTA, CDR2 FQGNSA. The CDR3 runs to 16 residues. The CDR3: CASSIQGLAESYEQYV. The CDR3 nucleotides are TGTGCCAGCAGCATACAGGGACTAGCGGAATCCTACGAGCAGTACGTC.

The chain carries TRBV4-2 and TRBJ2-1; 13 nucleotides match TRBD2. The germline V gene encodes CDR1 LGHNA and CDR2 YNFKEQ. After removal of 0 bases from V and 4 bases from J, the junction contained 15 bases not matched to a gene. The CDR3 contains 21 residues. CDR3 region: CASSQEIFGLAGESGYNEQFF. CDR3 coding DNA: TGTGCCAGCAGCCAAGAAATTTTCGGACTAGCGGGAGAATCTGGTTACAATGAGCAGTTCTTC.

A remark on this clone: Germline is not matched at one junction end, which may reflect a read error. J is TRBJ1-2 and V is TRBV14, with D possibly being TRBD1 (5 bases). The CDR3 consists of 16 residues. Germline V gives CDR1 SGHDN, CDR2 FVKESK. This CDR3 is CASSEEEGAAFYGYTF. The CDR3 region has the DNA TGTGCCAGCAGCGAAGAAGAAGGGGCGGCATTCTATGGCTACACCTTC.

The chain recombines TRBV10-3 with TRBJ1-3; no definite D call. The CDR3 is 14 residues long. The V gene's germline CDR1 is ENHRY and CDR2 SYGVKD. The V and J ends lost 8 bases and 3 bases respectively, with 14 bases between them. CDR3: CAIVRRKGGNTIYF. CDR3 coding DNA: TGTGCCATCGTTCGGAGGAAGGGTGGAAACACCATATATTTT.

The gene calls are TRBV13 and TRBJ2-3; 14 nucleotides match TRBD2. The CDR3 consists of 18 residues. The germline gives CDR1 PRHDT, CDR2 FYEKMQ (reference sequence). V gave up 5 bases and J gave up 2 bases; unmatched junction bases: 9. The CDR3 DNA reads TGTGCCAGCAGCCCCGGGACTAGCGGGAGTAAATACACAGATACGCAGTATTTT. It encodes CASSPGTSGSKYTDTQYF. The full variable domain, with the rest looked up from reference TRBV13 and TRBJ2-3, is AAGVIQSPRHLIKEKRETATLKCYPIPRHDTVYWYQQGPGQDPQFLISFYEKMQSDKGSIPDRFSAQQFSDYHSELNMSSLELGDSALYFCASSPGTSGSKYTDTQYFGPGTRLTVL.

This clone was counted a few times. The chain is built from TRBV23-1 and TRBJ1-5, with D maybe TRBD1 (5 bases). TRBV23-1 is placed among ORFs of uncertain function. The CDR3 runs to 15 residues. The V gene lost 8 bases and the J gene lost 5 bases, with 19 bases spanning the gap. As DNA, the CDR3 is TGCGCCAGCGGAGCCGGGACCGGGACCTATCAGCCCCAGCATTTT. Its translation is CASGAGTGTYQPQHF.

V usage is TRBV11-2 and J usage is TRBJ2-2; 7 bases line up with TRBD2. CDR1 and CDR2 (germline): SGHAT, FQNNGV. This CDR3 comprises 17 residues. Germline trimming cut 2 bases from V and 5 bases from J; bases unmatched to any gene: 11. CDR3 protein: CASSLFLAREGTGELFF. In nucleotides, the CDR3 is TGTGCCAGCAGCTTATTTCTGGCCAGGGAGGGGACCGGGGAGCTGTTTTTT.

The chain joins TRBV7-9 to TRBJ2-1; 9 nucleotides agree with TRBD1. Trimming cost V 1 base and J 7 bases; bases outside gene matches: 8. Germline V gene sequence: CDR1 SEHNR, CDR2 FQNEAQ (reference sequence). This CDR3 spans 16 amino acids. CDR3 DNA: TGTGCCAGCAGCTTAGTGCGACAGGGGGATGGGAATGAGCAGTTCTTC. It translates to CASSLVRQGDGNEQFF.

The chain recombines TRBV9 with TRBJ1-5; D possibly corresponds to TRBD1 (6 bases). CDR3 length: 15 residues. Trimming left V 3 bases short and J 1 base short, with 11 bases between. Germline lookup yields CDR1 SGDLS and CDR2 YYNGEE. Here the CDR3 reads CASSASGASNQPQHF. The CDR3 DNA follows: TGTGCCAGCAGCGCCTCAGGGGCAAGCAATCAGCCCCAGCATTTT.

The chain has TRBV2 and TRBJ2-1; TRBD2 agrees at 15 bases. The CDR3 covers 21 residues. The V and J ends lost 8 bases and 4 bases, in that order; junction bases with no gene match: 21. Germline V gene lookup returns CDR1 SNHLY and CDR2 FYNNEI. The CDR3 loop is CASGLPGSGLAGGEEYNEQFF. For the CDR3, the DNA is TGTGCCAGCGGTTTGCCAGGGTCGGGACTAGCGGGAGGAGAAGAGTACAATGAGCAGTTCTTC.

This clone appeared a single time. In the same sample, other DNA sequences code for this CDR3. The chain links TRBV19 to TRBJ1-1, with a weak D call TRBD1 (5 bases). Germline-derived CDR1 and CDR2 are LNHDA and SQIVND (reference sequence). Deletions cut 3 bases from V and 2 bases from J, with 7 bases between. The length of the CDR3 is 13 residues. The DNA for the CDR3 is TGTGCCAGTAGTATGACAGCAAACACTGAAGCTTTCTTT. Amino acid sequence: CASSMTANTEAFF.

This clone is judged medium-sized. The V call is TRBV27, the J call TRBJ2-7; D not certain. Per germline, CDR1 MNHEY and CDR2 SMNVEV (reference sequence). Trimming stripped 7 bases from V and 2 bases from J, with 15 bases between. This CDR3 comprises 14 residues. The CDR3 DNA reads TGTGCCAGCACCCCGGCGACCCCAGCCTACGAGCAGTACGTC. Amino acids: CASTPATPAYEQYV.

The chain has TRBV30 and TRBJ2-1, with 7 bases fitting TRBD2. The CDR3 is 14 residues long. CDR1 GTSNPN and CDR2 SVGIG come from the germline V gene (reference sequence). After removal of 1 base from V and 8 bases from J, the junction contained 8 bases not matched to a gene. The CDR3 loop is CAWSEKRDLDEQFF. The CDR3 region has the DNA TGTGCCTGGAGTGAAAAGCGGGACTTGGATGAGCAGTTCTTC.

Concerning this clone itself: One end of the junction varies from germline; a read error may be responsible. This rearrangement joins TRBV6-5 to TRBJ1-2; unclear D gene. CDR1 is MNHEY and CDR2 is SVGAGI in the germline V gene. This CDR3 has 11 residues. CDR3 DNA sequence: TGTGCCAGCAGTTTTAACGATGGCTACACCTTC. It specifies CASSFNDGYTF.

This clone has a single count. The V gene is TRBV4-3, the J gene TRBJ2-7, with 8 bases aligning to TRBD1. The CDR3 is 15 amino acids. In germline, CDR1 is LGHNA, CDR2 YSLEER. Germline trimming cut 2 bases from V and 4 bases from J; bases unmatched to any gene: 7. The CDR3 here is CASSQFPGTGYEQYF. The DNA of the CDR3 is TGCGCCAGCAGCCAATTCCCCGGGACAGGTTACGAGCAGTACTTC.

In this sample, this clone is large. The chain joins TRBV6-1 to TRBJ2-7; D unresolved. Trimming pared 1 base from V and 3 bases from J, leaving 7 bases between. Germline values: CDR1 MNHNS, CDR2 SASEGT. The CDR3 covers 13 residues. The CDR3 DNA reads TGTGCCAGCAGTGAAGGCCCTAACTACGAGCAGTACGTC. Its protein is CASSEGPNYEQYV.

The count of this clone is one. The V and J genes are TRBV6-4 and TRBJ1-5; D remains ambiguous. CDR3 size: 13 residues. The V gene's germline CDR1 is MRHNA and CDR2 SNTAGT. V was trimmed by 8 bases and J by 4 bases, leaving 12 bases between them. The CDR3 sequence is CASETPPNQPQHF. DNA of the CDR3: TGTGCCAGCGAGACCCCTCCTAATCAGCCCCAGCATTTT.

This chain links TRBV7-6 with TRBJ1-2; 10 bases are a match to TRBD1. V gave up 5 bases and J gave up 4 bases; unmatched junction bases: 10. The V gene's germline CDR1 is SGHVS and CDR2 FNYEAQ. The CDR3 has 16 amino acids. The CDR3 is CASSGSTGGFVYGYTF. CDR3 bases: TGTGCCAGCAGCGGGTCGACAGGGGGCTTTGTCTATGGCTACACCTTC.

CDR3 amino acids: CASTPQPKDRAGELFF. In DNA form, the CDR3 reads TGTGCCAGCACCCCCCAACCCAAGGATCGGGCCGGGGAGCTGTTTTTT. This chain links TRBV7-6 with TRBJ2-2; no clear D gene. Between the trimmed V and J ends, which lost 7 bases and 6 bases, there was a span of 21 bases. CDR3 length: 16 amino acids. CDR1 SGHVS and CDR2 FNYEAQ come from the germline V gene.

The chain recombines TRBV4-3 with TRBJ2-7; D not resolved. The V gene lost 0 bases and the J gene lost 3 bases, with 15 bases spanning the gap. CDR3 length: 16 residues. The germline CDR1 and CDR2 sequences are LGHNA and YSLEER. For the CDR3, the DNA is TGCGCCAGCAGCCAAGATCTAACACTATACCTCTACGAGCAGTACTTC. Its protein is CASSQDLTLYLYEQYF.

This clone is medium-sized in the sample. The chain carries TRBV5-1 and TRBJ2-7; D not resolved. From germline, CDR1 is SGHRS and CDR2 YFSETQ. The V end was cut by 1 base, the J end by 0 bases, with 8 bases between. The CDR3 length is 14 residues. The DNA of the CDR3 is TGCGCCAGCAGCTTGATCAGTAACTCCTACGAGCAGTACTTC. It yields the protein CASSLISNSYEQYF.

The chain uses TRBV9 and TRBJ1-1; D is uncertain. CDR1 and CDR2 from the germline V gene are SGDLS and YYNGEE. V was shortened by 0 bases and J by 1 base, with 7 bases between the two germline ends. This CDR3 comprises 14 residues. Here the CDR3 DNA reads TGTGCCAGCAGCGTAGCTGGAGAGAACACTGAAGCTTTCTTT. Its protein product is CASSVAGENTEAFF.